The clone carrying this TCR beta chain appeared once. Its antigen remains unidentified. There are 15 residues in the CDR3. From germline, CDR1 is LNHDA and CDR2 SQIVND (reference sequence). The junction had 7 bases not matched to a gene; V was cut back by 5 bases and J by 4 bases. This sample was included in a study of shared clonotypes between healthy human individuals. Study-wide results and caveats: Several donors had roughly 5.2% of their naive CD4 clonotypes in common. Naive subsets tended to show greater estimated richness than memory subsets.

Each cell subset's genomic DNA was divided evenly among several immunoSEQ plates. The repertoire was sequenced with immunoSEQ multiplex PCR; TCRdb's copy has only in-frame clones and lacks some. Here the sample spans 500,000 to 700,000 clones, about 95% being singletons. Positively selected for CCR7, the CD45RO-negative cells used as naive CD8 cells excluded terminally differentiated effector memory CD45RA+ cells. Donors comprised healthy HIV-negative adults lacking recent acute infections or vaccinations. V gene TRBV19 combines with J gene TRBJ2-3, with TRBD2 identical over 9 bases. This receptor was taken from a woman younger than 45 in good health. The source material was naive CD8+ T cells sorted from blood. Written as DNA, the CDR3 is TGTGCCAGTAGTCTCTCGGGACTAGCAGCAGATACGCAGTATTTT. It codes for CASSLSGLAADTQYF.